These 32 T cell receptor beta chains share one sample of origin, sequenced in a study of blood T cell repertoires in COVID-19. Sequencing was performed with immunoSEQ multiplex PCR; in TCRdb, only in-frame clones are kept and a portion is missing. Of 100,000 to 150,000 clones listed, around 81% are singletons. The sample taken for sequencing was peripheral blood. These receptors originate from a man aged 25-45 years with COVID-19, enrolled during active disease.

This clone was seen a handful of times. This rearrangement joins TRBV7-2 to TRBJ2-5; 9 bases map to TRBD1. Germline V lookup: CDR1 SGHTA, CDR2 FQGNSA. This CDR3 is 15 amino acids long. The V gene end was trimmed by 4 bases and the J gene end by 3 bases; junction bases not matched to a gene: 6. This chain's CDR3 is CASSSPGTGKETQYF. The CDR3 nucleotides read TGTGCCAGCAGCTCCCCTGGGACAGGGAAAGAGACCCAGTACTTC. The complete variable domain, with remaining parts taken from reference TRBV7-2 and TRBJ2-5, reads GAGVSQSPSNKVTEKGKDVELRCDPISGHTALYWYRQSLGQGLEFLIYFQGNSAPDKSGLPSDRFSAERTGGSVSTLTIQRTQQEDSAVYLCASSSPGTGKETQYFGPGTRLLVL.

The V call is TRBV12-3 or TRBV12-4, the J call TRBJ1-2, with D tentatively TRBD1 (6 bases). V lost 5 bases and J lost 4, with 11 bases in between. The CDR3 spans 13 residues. The CDR3 nucleotides read TGTGCCAGCAGTAAGCCGGACAGCTATGGCTACACCTTC. Encoded protein: CASSKPDSYGYTF.

The V gene is TRBV9, the J gene TRBJ1-2, with no clear D. Trimming cost V 0 bases and J 2 bases, with 11 bases left between them. CDR3 size: 15 residues. Germline values: CDR1 SGDLS, CDR2 YYNGEE. The CDR3 sequence is CASSVDPGENYGYTF. In DNA form, the CDR3 reads TGTGCCAGCAGCGTAGACCCCGGGGAGAACTATGGCTACACCTTC.

The chain is built from TRBV29-1 and TRBJ2-7; 10 nucleotides line up with TRBD2. CDR3 size: 13 residues. Germline loops: CDR1 SQVTM, CDR2 ANQGSEA. V was pared by 6 bases and J by 0 bases, with 2 bases of the junction left unmatched. The CDR3 is CSVGLASSYEQYF. The CDR3 DNA reads TGCAGCGTGGGACTAGCGAGCTCCTACGAGCAGTACTTC.

The gene calls are TRBV20-1 and TRBJ2-3; a possible D gene is TRBD1 (6 bases). The length of the CDR3 is 14 residues. Germline lookup yields CDR1 DFQATT and CDR2 SNEGSKA (reference sequence). Trimming pared 3 bases from V and 1 base from J, leaving 11 bases between. CDR3 bases: TGCAGTGCTAGTTCCAGGGGCGGCACAGATACGCAGTATTTT. Protein product: CSASSRGGTDTQYF.

The rearrangement links TRBV27 to TRBJ1-1; possibly TRBD1 for D (5 bases). The CDR3 totals 13 residues. Deletions cut 3 bases from V and 7 bases from J, with 12 bases between. The germline V gene encodes CDR1 MNHEY and CDR2 SMNVEV (reference sequence). CDR3 sequence (DNA): TGTGCCAGCAGTTTTTTGGGGGAGGATGAAGCTTTCTTT. Amino acid sequence: CASSFLGEDEAFF.

This clone was found a few times. V usage is TRBV14 and J usage is TRBJ1-1; D unclear. The CDR3 totals 14 residues. Germline lookup yields CDR1 SGHDN and CDR2 FVKESK. V lost 1 base, J lost 2 bases, and 8 bases lay in between. CDR3 sequence: CASSQVGRNTEAFF. DNA for the CDR3: TGTGCCAGCAGCCAAGTGGGCAGAAACACTGAAGCTTTCTTT. Full variable domain (missing parts from reference TRBV14 and TRBJ1-1): EAGVTQFPSHSVIEKGQTVTLRCDPISGHDNLYWYRRVMGKEIKFLLHFVKESKQDESGMPNNRFLAERTGGTYSTLKVQPAELEDSGVYFCASSQVGRNTEAFFGQGTRLTVV.

There are a few counts of this clone. CDR3 in DNA: TGTGCCAGCAGCCAAAGTCAGGCCTCCTACGAGCAGTACTTC. This sequence encodes CASSQSQASYEQYF. The chain employs TRBV14 and TRBJ2-7; D call uncertain. V gave up 2 bases and J gave up 0 bases, with 8 bases separating them. This CDR3 has 14 residues. Looked up from germline, CDR1 is SGHDN and CDR2 is FVKESK. Based on the CDR3 plus reference TRBV14 and TRBJ2-7, the full variable domain is EAGVTQFPSHSVIEKGQTVTLRCDPISGHDNLYWYRRVMGKEIKFLLHFVKESKQDESGMPNNRFLAERTGGTYSTLKVQPAELEDSGVYFCASSQSQASYEQYFGPGTRLTVT.

V is TRBV28 and J is TRBJ1-6; weak D call: TRBD1 (6 bases). CDR3 length: 16 amino acids. Trimming removed 5 bases at V and 3 bases at J, with 14 bases between. CDR1 and CDR2 (germline): MDHEN, SYDVKM. DNA of the CDR3: TGTGCCAGCAGTCTCAGGGGAAAGCGCTATAATTCACCCCTCCACTTT. It translates to CASSLRGKRYNSPLHF.

The chain carries TRBV5-1 and TRBJ1-3; 8 bases agree with TRBD1. Germline lookup yields CDR1 SGHRS and CDR2 YFSETQ. The CDR3 loop spans 14 amino acids. The ends lost 7 bases at V and 0 bases at J; junction bases unmatched: 3. As DNA, the CDR3 is TGCGCCAGCGGACAGGGTTTCTCTGGAAACACCATATATTTT. This encodes CASGQGFSGNTIYF. Full variable domain (outside the CDR3, taken from reference TRBV5-1 and TRBJ1-3): KAGVTQTPRYLIKTRGQQVTLSCSPISGHRSVSWYQQTPGQGLQFLFEYFSETQRNKGNFPGRFSGRQFSNSRSEMNVSTLELGDSALYLCASGQGFSGNTIYFGEGSWLTVV.

The rearrangement links TRBV5-4 to TRBJ2-3; weak D call: TRBD1 (5 bases). From germline, CDR1 is SGHNT and CDR2 YYREEE (reference sequence). Trimming took 2 bases from V and 4 from J, leaving 8 bases between them. The CDR3 is 13 residues long. The CDR3 loop reads CASSFTGADTQYF. The CDR3 region has the DNA TGTGCCAGCAGCTTCACAGGAGCAGATACGCAGTATTTT.

The V and J genes are TRBV4-1 and TRBJ2-3, with 9 nucleotides matching TRBD2. The CDR3 has 17 amino acids. The junction had 8 bases not matched to a gene; V was cut back by 0 bases and J by 4 bases. In germline, CDR1 is MGHRA, CDR2 YSYEKL. CDR3 nucleotide sequence: TGCGCCAGCAGCCAAGATTTGGGCGGGAGGGCCGCAGATACGCAGTATTTT. Protein: CASSQDLGGRAADTQYF.

The genes are TRBV2 and TRBJ1-1; D is unclear. This CDR3 is built from 14 residues. Trimming removed 6 bases at V and 0 bases at J, with 11 bases between. Germline V gene sequence: CDR1 SNHLY, CDR2 FYNNEI. The CDR3 protein is CASRSWRVNTEAFF. CDR3 sequence (DNA): TGTGCCAGCAGGTCCTGGAGGGTGAACACTGAAGCTTTCTTT.

The chain is built from TRBV5-4 and TRBJ1-1; a weak D match, TRBD1 (5 bases). V was cut by 0 bases and J by 3 bases, with 18 bases left in between. The CDR3 has 17 amino acids. The V gene's germline CDR1 is SGHNT and CDR2 YYREEE (reference sequence). The CDR3 DNA reads as TGTGCCAGCAGCTTGGACCCTCTTCGGACACAATACACTGAAGCTTTCTTT. This sequence encodes CASSLDPLRTQYTEAFF.

This sequence joins TRBV18 and TRBJ1-1; D ambiguous. The germline gives CDR1 KGHSH, CDR2 LQKENI. The CDR3 spans 13 residues. The ends were cut back, 4 bases at V and 2 bases at J, with 8 bases in the middle. The CDR3 loop is CASSLGSNTEAFF. As DNA, the CDR3 is TGTGCCAGCTCACTTGGGAGCAACACTGAAGCTTTCTTT.

This clone was detected many times. The genes are TRBV15 and TRBJ1-3; 7 nucleotides match TRBD1. V shed 0 bases, J shed 0 bases, and the junction held 2 bases outside the gene matches. Germline values: CDR1 LNHNV, CDR2 YYDKDF (reference sequence). The CDR3 consists of 16 residues. The DNA for the CDR3 is TGTGCCACCAGCAGAGACGACAGGGTCTCTGGAAACACCATATATTTT. Protein product: CATSRDDRVSGNTIYF.

The chain couples TRBV11-1 to TRBJ1-4; 7 bases are a match to TRBD1. This CDR3 has 14 amino acids. The V gene's germline CDR1 is SGHAT and CDR2 FQDESV (reference sequence). J was trimmed by 8 bases and V by 5 bases; bases with no gene match: 8. In DNA form, the CDR3 reads TGTGCCAGCAGCCTCGGACAGGAGGGCGAAAAACTGTTTTTT. Amino acids: CASSLGQEGEKLFF. The entire variable domain, with the rest obtained from reference TRBV11-1 and TRBJ1-4, is as follows: EAEVAQSPRYKITEKSQAVAFWCDPISGHATLYWYRQILGQGPELLVQFQDESVVDDSQLPKDRFSAERLKGVDSTLKIQPAELGDSAMYLCASSLGQEGEKLFFGSGTQLSVL.

This chain connects TRBV12-5 to TRBJ1-3; D gene uncertain. The CDR3 extends over 18 amino acids. The germline V gene has CDR1 LGHNT and CDR2 FRNRAP. V was cut by 0 bases and J by 1 base, with 16 bases left in between. The CDR3: CASGLVLGVGWSGNTIYF. Here the CDR3 DNA reads TGTGCTAGTGGTTTGGTACTCGGGGTCGGGTGGTCTGGAAACACCATATATTTT.

This chain connects TRBV5-8 to TRBJ1-4, with D uncertain. The V end lost 6 bases, the J end lost 3 bases, and 15 bases lay between the germline ends. CDR1 is SGHTS and CDR2 is YDEGEE in the germline V gene. The CDR3 runs 15 residues. The CDR3 bases are TGTGCCAGCACCATTTGGGGAGACTCTAATGAAAAACTGTTTTTT. Encoded protein: CASTIWGDSNEKLFF.

J is TRBJ1-2 and V is TRBV3-1 (or the pseudogene TRBV3-2), with D unclear. V lost 2 bases and J lost 8, with 9 bases in between. Germline CDR1 LGHDT, CDR2 YNNKEL (reference sequence). CDR3 length equals 12 residues. The CDR3 DNA is TGTGCCAGCAGCCAACATCCGGAGGGCTACACCTTC. Translated: CASSQHPEGYTF.

The rearrangement links TRBV15 to TRBJ1-6, with D unresolved. The CDR3 is made up of 13 amino acids. Germline CDR1 reads LNHNV; CDR2 reads YYDKDF (reference sequence). The V and J ends lost 1 base and 11 bases respectively, with 9 bases between them. CDR3 coding DNA: TGTGCCACCAGCAGAGTAGGAGTTACACCCCTCCACTTT. Residues: CATSRVGVTPLHF. Filled out from reference TRBV15 and TRBJ1-6, the complete variable domain reads DAMVIQNPRYQVTQFGKPVTLSCSQTLNHNVMYWYQQKSSQAPKLLFHYYDKDFNNEADTPDNFQSRRPNTSFCFLDIRSPGLGDTAMYLCATSRVGVTPLHFGNGTRLTVT.

This clone was seen a handful of times. The J gene is TRBJ1-5, the V gene TRBV11-1; 8 positions match TRBD1. V was clipped by 3 bases and J by 5 bases; unmatched bases: 0. The CDR3 is made up of 13 amino acids. Germline lookup yields CDR1 SGHAT and CDR2 FQDESV (reference sequence). This CDR3 is CASSLDRDQPQHF. The CDR3 nucleotides are TGTGCCAGCAGCTTGGACAGGGATCAGCCCCAGCATTTT.

The chain links TRBV5-1 to TRBJ2-1; the match to TRBD2 covers 9 bases. Germline CDR1 is SGHRS and CDR2 is YFSETQ. J gave up 15 bases and V 0 bases, and 19 bases lay outside the gene matches. The CDR3 is made up of 17 amino acids. The CDR3 sequence: CASSLVWSAGGLEPLFF. The CDR3 DNA reads TGCGCCAGCAGCTTGGTTTGGTCCGCGGGAGGGCTGGAGCCCTTGTTCTTC.

This clone was detected a few times. The chain combines TRBV7-6 with TRBJ2-2; tentatively, D is TRBD1 (5 bases). Germline loops: CDR1 SGHVS, CDR2 FNYEAQ. The germline V and J ends were trimmed by 5 bases and 5 bases, with 9 bases remaining between them. The CDR3 runs to 13 residues. As DNA, the CDR3 is TGTGCCAGCAGCGATGGACAAACCGGGGAGCTGTTTTTT. Amino acid sequence: CASSDGQTGELFF.

The rearrangement uses TRBV5-1 and TRBJ2-7; D is possibly TRBD2 (5 bases). This CDR3 spans 15 amino acids. CDR1 is SGHRS, CDR2 YFSETQ, per germline. V lost 4 bases and J 7 bases, leaving 21 bases between the germline ends. The CDR3 reads CASSEGASRGWEQYF. CDR3 coding DNA: TGCGCCAGCAGCGAAGGAGCTAGCAGAGGATGGGAGCAGTACTTC.

The chain is built from TRBV15 and TRBJ2-5; D perhaps matches TRBD1 (6 bases). The CDR3 loop spans 15 amino acids. V gave up 3 bases and J gave up 1 base, with 12 bases separating them. Germline V lookup: CDR1 LNHNV, CDR2 YYDKDF (reference sequence). This CDR3 is CATSSPWTVQETQYF. CDR3 DNA: TGTGCCACCAGCAGTCCTTGGACAGTCCAAGAGACCCAGTACTTC.

The gene calls are TRBV27 and TRBJ2-1; no clear D gene. V was shortened by 6 bases and J by 0 bases, with 15 bases between the two germline ends. Germline values: CDR1 MNHEY, CDR2 SMNVEV (reference sequence). The CDR3 has 16 residues. CDR3 in DNA: TGTGCCAGCAGGACGATTACAGAAAGCTCCTACAATGAGCAGTTCTTC. Its protein product is CASRTITESSYNEQFF.

This clone has only one observation. The V call is TRBV6-2 or TRBV6-3, the J call TRBJ2-1; D remains unclear. V dropped 2 bases and J dropped 4 bases, with 12 bases sitting between them. CDR3 size: 15 residues. Germline CDR1 reads MNHEY; CDR2 reads SVGEGT. CDR3 in amino acids: CASSYPSQSYNEQFF. CDR3 DNA sequence: TGTGCCAGCAGTTACCCCTCACAGTCTTACAATGAGCAGTTCTTC.

This clone has more than one count but fewer than ten. The chain combines TRBV5-6 with TRBJ2-5, with 13 nucleotides matching TRBD2. Germline V gene sequence: CDR1 SGHDT, CDR2 YYEEEE. This CDR3 has 16 residues. The ends lost 7 bases at V and 5 bases at J; junction bases unmatched: 11. The CDR3 DNA reads TGTGCCAGCTCCGGGACTAGCGGGGTTCGTTGGGAGACCCAGTACTTC. Residues: CASSGTSGVRWETQYF.

This chain links TRBV28 with TRBJ2-7; maybe TRBD2 (6 bases). The CDR3 runs 13 residues. Trimming pared 5 bases from V and 11 bases from J, leaving 19 bases between. Germline V gives CDR1 MDHEN, CDR2 SYDVKM. The CDR3 DNA follows: TGTGCCAGCAGTGATTATACCGGGAGCCTTGAGTACTTC. Translation: CASSDYTGSLEYF.

This clone has just one count. The rearrangement uses TRBV7-9 and TRBJ2-7; D is possibly TRBD1 (6 bases). V lost 0 bases and J 3 bases, leaving 6 bases between the germline ends. Germline V CDR1 and CDR2: SEHNR, FQNEAQ (reference sequence). This CDR3 region has 13 residues. The CDR3 DNA reads as TGTGCCAGCAGCTTAGCAGGGGGCTACGAGCAGTACTTC. It translates to CASSLAGGYEQYF.

This sequence joins TRBV9 and TRBJ1-1; D gene ambiguous. Germline lookup yields CDR1 SGDLS and CDR2 YYNGEE. The CDR3 loop spans 13 amino acids. Trimming took 3 bases from V and 3 from J, leaving 9 bases between them. CDR3 DNA sequence: TGTGCCAGCAGCGGGGAGCAGGACACTGAAGCTTTCTTT. Amino acid sequence: CASSGEQDTEAFF.